This T cell receptor (beta chain) was identified in a study of blood T cell repertoires in COVID-19. The table came from immunoSEQ multiplex PCR; TCRdb's copy has only in-frame clones and leaves some out. This sample carries some 400,000 clones, more than 70% of them seen once, and the ten largest clones take about 10%. The sample comprised peripheral blood. The receptor was isolated from a woman aged 25-40 years with COVID-19, enrolled during active disease.

The CDR3 loop is CASRTTGTSGYNEQFF. CDR3 bases: TGCGCCAGCAGAACGACCGGGACTAGCGGTTACAATGAGCAGTTCTTC. This chain connects TRBV5-1 to TRBJ2-1, with 11 nucleotides matching TRBD2. V was pared by 5 bases and J by 4 bases, with 8 bases of the junction left unmatched. The CDR3 extends over 16 amino acids. Germline V gene data show CDR1 as SGHRS and CDR2 as YFSETQ.